Listed below are T cell receptor beta chains from one sample, sequenced in a study of technical replicates of blood from several donors. Here immunoSEQ multiplex PCR was the method, and the copy in TCRdb shows in-frame clones only, minus some. The profile shows some 64,000 clones, 97% of them singletons. The sequencing sample was made of T cells isolated from PBMCs. The receptors were sampled from a human donor in good health. The CDR3 runs from the conserved cysteine through the conserved F or W. A D gene is named only where the DNA matches it firmly. A clone size is listed for some rows: how often the clone was seen (once, few, many), or a class if it is expanded.

>.|.|TRBJ1-6|TRBV6-1
TGTGCCAGCGACCCCGGAGCCTCTTCACCCCTCCACTTT
CASDPGASSPLHF
>.|TRBD2|TRBJ2-1|TRBV7-9
TGTGCCAGCAGCCCCGGGGGGAGCTCCTACAATGAGCAGTTCTTC
CASSPGGSSYNEQFF
>.|TRBD2|TRBJ2-7|TRBV5-1
TGCGCCAGCAGCACCTCAAGCGGGGCCACCTACGAGCAGTACTTC
CASSTSSGATYEQYF
>once|TRBD1|TRBJ1-1|TRBV5-4
TGTGCCAGCAGCCGGAACAGGGGGCTGAACACTGAAGCTTTCTTT
CASSRNRGLNTEAFF
>.|.|TRBJ1-2|TRBV6-5
TGTGCCAGCAGTTTATACTCATCAGACAGTCATGGCTACACCTTC
CASSLYSSDSHGYTF
>.|TRBD1|TRBJ1-2|TRBV9
TGTGCCAGCAGCGTTGGGACAGACTATGGCTACACCTTC
CASSVGTDYGYTF
>.|.|TRBJ2-7|TRBV6-5
TGTGCCAGCCGCCGCGGTTACGAGCAGTACTTC
CASRRGYEQYF
>.|TRBD1|TRBJ1-2|TRBV6-5
TGTGCCAGCAGTTACACGGGACAGGATAACTATGGCTACACCTTC
CASSYTGQDNYGYTF
>.|.|TRBJ1-2|TRBV19
TGTGCCAGTAGTCAGAGACAGGCCTATGGCTACACCTTC
CASSQRQAYGYTF
>.|TRBD2|TRBJ2-1|TRBV6-4
TGTGCCAGCAGTGAAACTAGCGGGAACAATGAGCAGTTCTTC
CASSETSGNNEQFF
>.|.|TRBJ1-1|TRBV7-6
TGTGCCAGCAGCCAAGACATGAACACTGAAGCTTTCTTT
CASSQDMNTEAFF
>.|.|TRBJ2-5|TRBV28
TGTGCGAGGCGCCCCAAGAAGACCCAGTACTTC
CARRPKKTQYF
>.|.|TRBJ1-5|TRBV30
TGTGCCTGGAGTGAGGGACACTTCAATCAGCCCCAGCATTTT
CAWSEGHFNQPQHF
>.|.|TRBJ1-1|TRBV6-5
TGTGCCAGCAGTAAGGGGTTCATGAACACTGAAGCTTTCTTT
CASSKGFMNTEAFF
>.|TRBD1|TRBJ2-2|TRBV5-4
TGTGCCAGCATTAAAGGCCGACAGGGGTCGAACACCGGGGAGCTGTTTTTT
CASIKGRQGSNTGELFF
>once|.|TRBJ1-5|TRBV10-1
TGCGCCAGGGAAGGGGTGACCAATCAGCCCCAGCATTTT
CAREGVTNQPQHF
>.|TRBD1|TRBJ1-4|TRBV28
TGTGCCTCCTCAACAGGGGACGGTTTTGTTCACAATGAAAAACTGTTTTTT
CASSTGDGFVHNEKLFF
>.|.|TRBJ1-4|TRBV6-1
TGTGCCAGCAGTGAAGCTCGGGTTGGGCAGGGTTGGGAAAAACTGTTTTTT
CASSEARVGQGWEKLFF
>.|.|TRBJ2-3|TRBV28
TGTGCCAGCAGTTTATATCCGGGTGTTAAGCCAGATACGCAGTATTTT
CASSLYPGVKPDTQYF
>.|TRBD1|TRBJ1-2|TRBV9
TGTGCCAGCAGCGTCGGGGGGGGACAGGGGGCGGCTGGCTACACCTTC
CASSVGGGQGAAGYTF
>.|.|TRBJ2-7|TRBV5-4
TGTGCCAGCAGCTCAGGAACCGGTGACCGAAACTACGAGCAGTACTTC
CASSSGTGDRNYEQYF
>.|.|TRBJ1-3|TRBV2
TGTGCCAGCGCCTCCGGGACATCTGGAAACACCATATATTTT
CASASGTSGNTIYF
>.|.|TRBJ2-7|TRBV28
TGTGCCAGCAGTTTCAGGGTGCCACGGGAGCAGTACTTC
CASSFRVPREQYF
>.|TRBD2|TRBJ2-2|TRBV7-2
TGTGCCAGCAGCTTAGTGGGACTAGCGGGAGTAAGCACCGGGGAGCTGTTTTTT
CASSLVGLAGVSTGELFF
>.|TRBD1|TRBJ2-7|TRBV7-9
TGTGCCAGCAGCTTAGTTGGACAGGGTAAATTGGGTGAGCAGTACTTC
CASSLVGQGKLGEQYF
>.|TRBD1|TRBJ1-2|TRBV6-1
TGTGCCAGCAGCGGGACAGGTGCTAACTATGGCTACACCTTC
CASSGTGANYGYTF
>once|.|TRBJ1-3|TRBV29-1
TGCAGCGCACAGAGTCTATACGGAAACACCATATATTTT
CSAQSLYGNTIYF
>.|.|TRBJ1-3|TRBV6-1
TGTGCCAGCAGTGGCGTGGGGGCTGGAGGAAACACCATATATTTT
CASSGVGAGGNTIYF
>.|TRBD2|TRBJ2-2|TRBV4-1
TGCGCCAGCAGCCCCGGACTAGCAAGTGCCGGGGAGCTGTTTTTT
CASSPGLASAGELFF
>.|.|TRBJ2-7|TRBV5-8
TGTGCCAGCAGCTTGGTTGCTAGCTCCTACGAGCAGTACTTC
CASSLVASSYEQYF
>.|TRBD1|TRBJ1-4|TRBV11-3
TGTGCCAGCAGCCCCCGTAGGGGACAGGAGAATGAAAAACTGTTTTTT
CASSPRRGQENEKLFF
>.|TRBD1|TRBJ2-5|TRBV5-4
TGTGCCAGCAGGTCACCGGGACAGCAAGAGACCCAGTACTTC
CASRSPGQQETQYF
>.|.|TRBJ1-2|TRBV2
TGTGCCAGCAGTGATCGAGGTTATGGCTACACCTTC
CASSDRGYGYTF
>.|.|TRBJ2-3|TRBV6-5
TGTGCCAGCATTGTACCAGTATCCGGCACAGATACGCAGTATTTT
CASIVPVSGTDTQYF
>.|TRBD2|TRBJ2-1|TRBV5-1
TGCGCCAGCAGCACGCGACTAGCGGGGCCATACAATGAGCAGTTCTTC
CASSTRLAGPYNEQFF
>.|TRBD1|TRBJ2-2|TRBV11-2
TGTGCCAGCAGCCCATTTGGACAGGGAAACACCGGGGAGCTGTTTTTT
CASSPFGQGNTGELFF
>.|.|TRBJ2-3|TRBV29-1
TGCAGCGTCAAACAGGGAGATACGCAGTATTTT
CSVKQGDTQYF
>.|TRBD1|TRBJ1-1|TRBV10-3
TGTGCCACCAAACCCGGGACAGGGGGCGTAAAGAACACTGAAGCTTTCTTT
CATKPGTGGVKNTEAFF
>.|.|TRBJ1-1|TRBV5-1
TGCGCCAGCAGCTTGTCGGCGACAGTTGAAGCTTTCTTT
CASSLSATVEAFF
>.|TRBD2|TRBJ2-3|TRBV6-5
TGTGCCAGCAGTTACCGGCAGGGAGGGGCAGATACGCAGTATTTT
CASSYRQGGADTQYF
>.|TRBD1|TRBJ2-1|TRBV2
TGTGCCACGCGGGACAGGGGCTCCTACAATGAGCAGTTCTTC
CATRDRGSYNEQFF
>.|.|TRBJ1-5|TRBV28
TGTGCCAGCAGTTTTTGGGGGGGAGTGGGCAATCAGCCCCAGCATTTT
CASSFWGGVGNQPQHF
>.|.|TRBJ1-1|TRBV19
TGTGCCAGTAGTATAGGGGGCGTTGAAGCTTTCTTT
CASSIGGVEAFF
>few|.|TRBJ2-7|TRBV29-1
TGCAGCGTTGCTATTCGGTCTGCCTCCTACGAGCAGTACTTC
CSVAIRSASYEQYF
>.|.|TRBJ1-5|TRBV23-1
TGCGCCAGCAGTCAAGGGCCTGGCCCGGGGCAGCCCCAGCATTTT
CASSQGPGPGQPQHF
>.|TRBD1|TRBJ1-1|TRBV5-8
TGTGCCAGCAGCTACACAGGGGTTGGGGGGAACACTGAAGCTTTCTTT
CASSYTGVGGNTEAFF
>once|.|TRBJ1-1|TRBV6-4
TGTGCCAGCAGACCGAACATGAACACTGAAGCTTTCTTT
CASRPNMNTEAFF
>once|.|TRBJ1-3|TRBV15
TGTGCCACCAGCAGAGATGGGCAGAATGGAAACACCATATATTTT
CATSRDGQNGNTIYF
>.|.|TRBJ1-4|TRBV5-1
TGCGCCAGCAGCTTGGCGGGACAAACAACTAATGAAAAACTGTTTTTT
CASSLAGQTTNEKLFF
>.|TRBD2|TRBJ2-1|TRBV27
TGTGCCAGCAGTCCGGGACTAGCGGGAGTTACTGAGCAGTTCTTC
CASSPGLAGVTEQFF
>.|TRBD1|TRBJ1-1|TRBV10-3
TGTGCCACATCAGCGCAGACAGGGGAGTTTACTGAAGCTTTCTTT
CATSAQTGEFTEAFF